This T cell receptor (beta chain) was captured by sequencing in a study of tumor-infiltrating lymphocytes in primary liver carcinoma. Overall study: The patients, men and women alike, were aged 30 to 69 years.

Germline DNA was extracted too, while blood RNA derived from unsorted whole blood. The authors made TCR beta cDNA from roughly 480 ng total RNA with a constant-region primer. A slightly modified ARM-PCR protocol with three nested multiplex PCR rounds produced these TCR beta libraries. The study ran its first two PCR rounds for roughly 11 cycles each, using TRBV1-TRBV30 forward primers and a C-beta reverse primer. TCRdb re-called the multiplex PCR reads through MiXCR, storing one row per CDR3 protein. Among 310,000 or so distinct CDR3 sequences listed, 50% to 75% were seen once. This CDR3 contains 14 residues. J gave up 2 bases and V 4 bases, and 5 bases lay outside the gene matches. Germline loops: CDR1 MNHEY, CDR2 SVGAGI.

The receptor was derived from a woman aged 30 to 39 with primary liver carcinoma and hepatitis B virus infection. The chain uses TRBV6-5 and TRBJ2-7; 7 positions match TRBD2. The specimen sequenced was peripheral blood. The CDR3 DNA reads TGTGCCAGCAGTTTTACCAGCGGGACCTACGAGCAGTACTTC. This sequence encodes CASSFTSGTYEQYF.